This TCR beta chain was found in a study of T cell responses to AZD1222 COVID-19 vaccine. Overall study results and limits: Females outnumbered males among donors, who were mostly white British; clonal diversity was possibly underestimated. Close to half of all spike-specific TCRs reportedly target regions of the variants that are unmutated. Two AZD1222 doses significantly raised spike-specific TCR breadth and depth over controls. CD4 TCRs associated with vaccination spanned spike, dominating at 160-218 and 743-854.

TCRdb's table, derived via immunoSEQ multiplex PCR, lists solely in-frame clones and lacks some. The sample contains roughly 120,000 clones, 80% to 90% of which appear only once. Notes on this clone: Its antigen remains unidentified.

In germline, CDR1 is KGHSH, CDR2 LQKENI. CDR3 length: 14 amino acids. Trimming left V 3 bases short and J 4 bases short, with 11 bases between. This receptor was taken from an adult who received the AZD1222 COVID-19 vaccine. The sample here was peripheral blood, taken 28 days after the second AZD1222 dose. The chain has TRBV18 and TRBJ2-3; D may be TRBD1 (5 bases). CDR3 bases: TGTGCCAGCTCACCGCCAGGGTTACCAGATACGCAGTATTTT. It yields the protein CASSPPGLPDTQYF.